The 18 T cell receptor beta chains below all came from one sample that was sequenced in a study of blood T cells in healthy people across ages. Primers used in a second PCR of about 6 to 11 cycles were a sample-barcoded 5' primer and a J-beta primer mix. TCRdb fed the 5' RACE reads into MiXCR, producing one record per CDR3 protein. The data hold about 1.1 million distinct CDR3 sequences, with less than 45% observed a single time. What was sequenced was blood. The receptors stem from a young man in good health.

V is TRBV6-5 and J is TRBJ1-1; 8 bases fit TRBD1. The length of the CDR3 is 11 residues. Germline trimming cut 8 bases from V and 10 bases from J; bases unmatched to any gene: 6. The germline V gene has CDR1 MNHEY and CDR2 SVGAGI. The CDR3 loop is CASYTGGRAFF. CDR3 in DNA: TGTGCCAGCTATACAGGGGGTCGAGCTTTCTTT.

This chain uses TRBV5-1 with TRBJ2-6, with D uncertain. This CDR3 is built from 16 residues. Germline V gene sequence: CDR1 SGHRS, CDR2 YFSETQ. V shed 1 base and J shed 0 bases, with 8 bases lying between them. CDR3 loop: CASSLFRNSGANVLTF. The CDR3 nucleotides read TGCGCCAGCAGCTTGTTCAGGAACTCTGGGGCCAACGTCCTGACTTTC.

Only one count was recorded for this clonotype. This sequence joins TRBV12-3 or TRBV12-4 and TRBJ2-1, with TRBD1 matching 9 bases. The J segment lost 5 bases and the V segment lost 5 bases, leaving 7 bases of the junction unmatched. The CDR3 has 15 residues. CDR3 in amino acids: CASSGTGGFHNEQFF. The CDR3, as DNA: TGTGCCAGCAGTGGAACAGGGGGCTTCCACAATGAGCAGTTCTTC.

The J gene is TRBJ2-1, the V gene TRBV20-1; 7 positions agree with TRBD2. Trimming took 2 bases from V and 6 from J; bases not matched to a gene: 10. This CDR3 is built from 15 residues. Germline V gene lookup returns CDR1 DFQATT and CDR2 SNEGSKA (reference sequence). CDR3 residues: CSARIAGVGCNEQFF. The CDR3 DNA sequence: TGCAGTGCTAGAATAGCGGGCGTGGGCTGCAATGAGCAGTTCTTC.

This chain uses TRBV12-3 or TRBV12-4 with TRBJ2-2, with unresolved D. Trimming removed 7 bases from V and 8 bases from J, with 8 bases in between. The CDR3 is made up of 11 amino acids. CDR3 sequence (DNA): TGTGCCAGCAATTATAGGGGGGAGCTGTTTTTT. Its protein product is CASNYRGELFF.

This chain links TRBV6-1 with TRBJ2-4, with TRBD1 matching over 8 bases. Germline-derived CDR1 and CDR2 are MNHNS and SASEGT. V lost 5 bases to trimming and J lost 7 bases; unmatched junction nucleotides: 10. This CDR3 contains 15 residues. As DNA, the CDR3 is TGTGCCAGCAGTCCCAACCACCGGGACAGGAACATTCAGTACTTC. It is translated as CASSPNHRDRNIQYF.

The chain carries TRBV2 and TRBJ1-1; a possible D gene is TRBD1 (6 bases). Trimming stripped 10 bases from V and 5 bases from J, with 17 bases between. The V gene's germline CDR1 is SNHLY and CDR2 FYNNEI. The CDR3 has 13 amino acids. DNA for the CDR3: TGTGCCACCCAACGGGGGCCAGGGACTGAAGCTTTCTTT. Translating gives CATQRGPGTEAFF.

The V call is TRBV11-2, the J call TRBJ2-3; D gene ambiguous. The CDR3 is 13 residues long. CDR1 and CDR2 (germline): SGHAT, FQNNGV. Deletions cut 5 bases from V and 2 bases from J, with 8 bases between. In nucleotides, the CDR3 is TGTGCCAGCAGCCCCCGGCACACAGATACGCAGTATTTT. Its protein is CASSPRHTDTQYF.

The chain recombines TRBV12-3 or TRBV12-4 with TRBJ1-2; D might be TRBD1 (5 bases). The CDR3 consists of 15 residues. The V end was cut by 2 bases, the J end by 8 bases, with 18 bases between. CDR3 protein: CASSLNRGAGPGYTF. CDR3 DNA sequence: TGTGCCAGCAGTTTAAATAGGGGCGCAGGACCAGGCTACACCTTC.

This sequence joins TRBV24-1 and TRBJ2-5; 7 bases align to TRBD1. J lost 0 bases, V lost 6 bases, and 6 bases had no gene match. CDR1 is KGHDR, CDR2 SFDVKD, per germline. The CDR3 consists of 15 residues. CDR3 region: CATSQTGQDQETQYF. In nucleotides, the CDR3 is TGTGCCACCAGTCAGACCGGACAGGACCAAGAGACCCAGTACTTC.

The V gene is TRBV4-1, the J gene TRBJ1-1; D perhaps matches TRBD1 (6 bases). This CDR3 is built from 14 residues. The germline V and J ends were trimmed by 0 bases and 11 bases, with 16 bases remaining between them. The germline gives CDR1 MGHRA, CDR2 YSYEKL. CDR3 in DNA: TGCGCCAGCAGCCAAGACTCGGGGACACAACGGGCTTTCTTT. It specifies CASSQDSGTQRAFF.

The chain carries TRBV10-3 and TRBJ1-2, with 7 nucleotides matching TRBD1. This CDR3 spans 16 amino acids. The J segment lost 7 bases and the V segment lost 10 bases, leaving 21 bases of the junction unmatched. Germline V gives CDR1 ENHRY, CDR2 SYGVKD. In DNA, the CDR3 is TGTGCCACAACTATGACGACAGGGACGTTAGGGGGTGGCTACACCTTC. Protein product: CATTMTTGTLGGGYTF.

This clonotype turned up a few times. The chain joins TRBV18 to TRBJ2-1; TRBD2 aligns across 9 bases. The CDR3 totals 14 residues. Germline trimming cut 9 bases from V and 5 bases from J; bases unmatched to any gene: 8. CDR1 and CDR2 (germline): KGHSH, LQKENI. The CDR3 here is CASHGSGGHNEQFF. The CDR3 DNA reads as TGTGCCAGTCACGGGAGCGGGGGGCACAATGAGCAGTTCTTC.

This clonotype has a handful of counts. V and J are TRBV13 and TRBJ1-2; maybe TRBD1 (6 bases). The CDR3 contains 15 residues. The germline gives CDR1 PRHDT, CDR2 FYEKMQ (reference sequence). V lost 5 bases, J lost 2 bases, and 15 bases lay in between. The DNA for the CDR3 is TGTGCCAGCAGCCCCGGGCATACAGGGAACTATGGCTACACCTTC. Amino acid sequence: CASSPGHTGNYGYTF.

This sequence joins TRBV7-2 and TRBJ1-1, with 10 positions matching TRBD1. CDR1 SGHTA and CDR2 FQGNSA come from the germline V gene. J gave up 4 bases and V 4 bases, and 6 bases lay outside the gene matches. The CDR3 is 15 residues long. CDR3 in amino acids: CASSYGQGVSTEAFF. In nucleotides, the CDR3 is TGTGCCAGCAGCTACGGACAGGGGGTAAGCACTGAAGCTTTCTTT.

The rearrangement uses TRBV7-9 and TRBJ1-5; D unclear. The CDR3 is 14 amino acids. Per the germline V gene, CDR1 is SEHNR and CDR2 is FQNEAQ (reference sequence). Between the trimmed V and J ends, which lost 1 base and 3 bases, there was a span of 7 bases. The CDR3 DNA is TGTGCCAGCAGCTTAGGCCTTCCCAATCAGCCCCAGCATTTT. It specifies CASSLGLPNQPQHF.

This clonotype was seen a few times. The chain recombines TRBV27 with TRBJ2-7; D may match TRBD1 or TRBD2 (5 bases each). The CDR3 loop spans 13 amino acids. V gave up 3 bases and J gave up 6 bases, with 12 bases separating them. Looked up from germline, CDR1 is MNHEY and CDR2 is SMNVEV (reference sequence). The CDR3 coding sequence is TGTGCCAGCAGTTTGGGACCCTCGGCCGAGCAGTACTTC. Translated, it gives CASSLGPSAEQYF.

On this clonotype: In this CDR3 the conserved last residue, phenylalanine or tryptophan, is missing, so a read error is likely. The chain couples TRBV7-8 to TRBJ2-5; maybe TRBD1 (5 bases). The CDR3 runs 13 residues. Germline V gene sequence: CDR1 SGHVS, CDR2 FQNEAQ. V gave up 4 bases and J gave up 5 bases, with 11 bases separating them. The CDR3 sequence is CASSSDTRETQYY. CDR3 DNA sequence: TGTGCCAGCAGCTCGGACACTCGGGAGACCCAGTACTAC.